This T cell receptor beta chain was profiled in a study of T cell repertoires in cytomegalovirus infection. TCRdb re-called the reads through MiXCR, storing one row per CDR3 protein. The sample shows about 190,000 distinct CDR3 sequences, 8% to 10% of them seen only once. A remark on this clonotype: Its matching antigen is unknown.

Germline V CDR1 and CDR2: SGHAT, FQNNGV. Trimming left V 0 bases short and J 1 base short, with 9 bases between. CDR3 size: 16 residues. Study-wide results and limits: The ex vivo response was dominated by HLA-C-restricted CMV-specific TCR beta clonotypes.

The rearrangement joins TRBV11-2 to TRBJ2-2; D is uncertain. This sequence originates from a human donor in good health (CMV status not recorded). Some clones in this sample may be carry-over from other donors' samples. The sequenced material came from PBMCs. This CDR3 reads CASSLEARLNTGELFF. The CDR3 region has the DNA TGTGCCAGCAGCTTAGAGGCCAGACTGAACACCGGGGAGCTGTTTTTT.